Given below is one T cell receptor beta chain in context. One junction end does not reproduce the germline sequence, and a read error may be involved. The study co-extracted DNA and RNA from approximately 20-30 mg of unsorted bulk tissue. The data originate from a study of tumor-infiltrating lymphocytes in primary liver carcinoma. TCR beta cDNA was prepared out of about 530 ng total RNA by means of a constant-region primer. Three rounds of nested multiplex PCR with slightly modified ARM-PCR produced TCR beta libraries. Investigators reported that the first two PCR rounds, at roughly 10 cycles each, used TRBV1-TRBV30 forward primers with a C-beta reverse primer. TCRdb recomputed calls from the multiplex PCR reads with MiXCR, one row per CDR3 protein. The sample has approximately 40,000 distinct CDR3 sequences, approximately 70% seen once. This CDR3 region has 14 residues. CDR1 and CDR2 (germline): SGHAT, FQNNGV.

The rearrangement joins TRBV11-2 to TRBJ2-1, with D maybe TRBD2 (6 bases). The sequence was obtained from a man in his forties with primary liver carcinoma and hepatitis B virus infection. The specimen was liver tumor tissue from sampling region 2. Subset indicated: tumor region T2, inferior pole. CDR3 in amino acids: CANSLRMGRGDQFF. CDR3 coding DNA: TGTGCCAACAGCTTAAGGATGGGGCGGGGTGACCAGTTCTTC.